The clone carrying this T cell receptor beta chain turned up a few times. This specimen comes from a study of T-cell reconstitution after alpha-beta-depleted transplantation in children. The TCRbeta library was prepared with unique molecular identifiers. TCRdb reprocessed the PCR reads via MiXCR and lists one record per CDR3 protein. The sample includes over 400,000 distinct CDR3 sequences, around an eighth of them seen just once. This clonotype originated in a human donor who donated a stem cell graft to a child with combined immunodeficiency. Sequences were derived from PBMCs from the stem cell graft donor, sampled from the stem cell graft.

CDR3 sequence: CASSPPEGDRTYEQYF. In nucleotides, the CDR3 is TGTGCCAGCAGCCCTCCGGAGGGGGACAGAACCTACGAGCAGTACTTC. This rearrangement joins TRBV25-1 to TRBJ2-7, with D perhaps matching TRBD1 (7 bases). Looked up from germline, CDR1 is MGHDK and CDR2 is SYGVNS. CDR3 size: 16 residues. V was clipped by 6 bases and J by 2 bases, with 20 bases between them.